This passage covers 16 T cell receptor beta chains from one sample sequenced in a study of blood T cells in healthy people across ages (dated by TCRdb to between 2015 and 2017). The method was 5' RACE. Sequencing used an Illumina HiSeq 2500. The second PCR ran for about 7 to 11 cycles and used a J-beta primer mix along with a sample-barcoded 5' primer. In-frame beta chains were kept once TCRdb had trimmed the public reads at Q25 with fastp and called clones with MiXCR. Rows are unified per CDR3 protein, each entry keeping the most common DNA and genes. This sample has over 1,300,000 distinct CDR3 sequences in its table, and roughly 60% of those were observed once. The ten largest clones capture 5.5% to 8% of the sample. Source material: blood. The receptors come from a man aged 18 to 35 in good health.

The V gene is TRBV25-1, the J gene TRBJ1-5; D ambiguous. Germline lookup yields CDR1 MGHDK and CDR2 SYGVNS. The length of the CDR3 is 15 residues. Trimming cost V 3 bases and J 7 bases, with 16 bases left between them. CDR3 loop: CASSDDTYPFQPQHF. The DNA for the CDR3 is TGTGCCAGCAGTGATGATACTTACCCGTTCCAGCCCCAGCATTTT.

The V call is TRBV5-8, the J call TRBJ2-1; TRBD2 might be the D (5 bases). V was pared by 0 bases and J by 8 bases, with 27 bases between. This CDR3 is 19 amino acids long. Germline V gene sequence: CDR1 SGHTS, CDR2 YDEGEE. The CDR3 sequence: CASSLARLLDWVNFDEQFF. In DNA form, the CDR3 reads TGTGCCAGCAGCTTGGCCCGGTTATTGGACTGGGTCAATTTCGATGAGCAGTTCTTC.

The genes are TRBV9 and TRBJ1-1; D is possibly TRBD1 (6 bases). The CDR3 runs to 13 residues. Germline-derived CDR1 and CDR2 are SGDLS and YYNGEE. Between the trimmed V and J ends, which lost 4 bases and 8 bases, there was a span of 15 bases. CDR3 in DNA: TGTGCCAGCAGCTCCCCGACCGGGACAGAAGCTTTCTTT. This encodes CASSSPTGTEAFF.

This chain links TRBV5-5 with TRBJ1-1; D may be TRBD1 (6 bases). Germline CDR1 is SGHKS and CDR2 is YYEKEE (reference sequence). The CDR3 is 15 amino acids. Trimming left V 4 bases short and J 1 base short, with 14 bases between. CDR3 coding DNA: TGTGCCAGCAGCCGATCAGGGGCTCCGAACACTGAAGCTTTCTTT. Encoded protein: CASSRSGAPNTEAFF.

The rearrangement joins TRBV7-8 to TRBJ1-2; D is unresolved. Trimming stripped 5 bases from V and 4 bases from J, with 17 bases between. The CDR3 length is 15 residues. Germline-derived CDR1 and CDR2 are SGHVS and FQNEAQ. The CDR3 region has the DNA TGTGCCAGCAGCCCCCTGACCCGAGGCAGCTATGGCTACACCTTC. Protein sequence: CASSPLTRGSYGYTF.

The table lists this clonotype with a count of one. The chain links TRBV5-4 to TRBJ1-1; 9 bases line up with TRBD1. With 4 bases clipped from V and 1 base from J, the junction kept 11 bases outside the gene matches. The CDR3 covers 17 residues. Germline V gene lookup returns CDR1 SGHNT and CDR2 YYREEE (reference sequence). The CDR3 DNA reads as TGTGCCAGCAGCACCGGCCGGGACAGGGCCCAGAACACTGAAGCTTTCTTT. It encodes CASSTGRDRAQNTEAFF.

V usage is TRBV7-6 and J usage is TRBJ2-6; TRBD2 matches 10 bases. CDR3 length equals 18 residues. Germline CDR1 reads SGHVS; CDR2 reads FNYEAQ. V lost 5 bases and J lost 0; bases outside the gene matches: 7. The CDR3 region is CASSHRLAGSSGANVLTF. CDR3 DNA sequence: TGTGCCAGCAGCCACCGACTAGCGGGCAGCTCTGGGGCCAACGTCCTGACTTTC.

This clonotype was seen a handful of times. The chain couples TRBV6-5 to TRBJ2-7; 8 bases align to TRBD2. V trimming: 7 bases; J trimming: 3 bases; junction bases outside the gene matches: 5. CDR1 and CDR2 (germline): MNHEY, SVGAGI. This CDR3 is 13 amino acids long. The CDR3 protein is CASTLLAGYEQYF. CDR3 bases: TGTGCCAGCACCTTGCTAGCGGGCTACGAGCAGTACTTC.

J is TRBJ1-1 and V is TRBV9; D may be TRBD1 (5 bases). This CDR3 is 13 amino acids long. Germline CDR1 reads SGDLS; CDR2 reads YYNGEE. The V end was cut by 3 bases, the J end by 5 bases, with 11 bases between. The CDR3 protein is CASSAGLKTEAFF. The CDR3 DNA follows: TGTGCCAGCAGCGCAGGGCTCAAGACTGAAGCTTTCTTT.

This clonotype has just a few counts. V usage is TRBV29-1 and J usage is TRBJ2-1; D is uncertain. V lost 1 base and J 5 bases, leaving 21 bases between the germline ends. CDR1 is SQVTM and CDR2 is ANQGSEA in the germline V gene. There are 17 residues in the CDR3. CDR3 coding DNA: TGCAGCGTTGAAGGGATAGGGTCAGCAAAAGTCCACAATGAGCAGTTCTTC. Protein sequence: CSVEGIGSAKVHNEQFF.

This clonotype occurred a few times. V usage is TRBV11-2 and J usage is TRBJ2-3; 8 bases fit TRBD2. The CDR3 has 17 residues. Trimming at V came to 1 base and at J to 3 bases, leaving 9 bases not matched to a gene. Germline-derived CDR1 and CDR2 are SGHAT and FQNNGV. CDR3 in amino acids: CASSLGAASGYTDTQYF. The CDR3 nucleotides read TGTGCCAGCAGCTTAGGGGCTGCTAGCGGGTATACAGATACGCAGTATTTT.

This chain links TRBV28 with TRBJ1-4; 9 nucleotides match TRBD1. Germline CDR1 reads MDHEN; CDR2 reads SYDVKM. The CDR3 contains 18 residues. The trim removed 5 bases at V and 3 bases at J, leaving 13 bases unmatched. The CDR3 loop reads CASSPDRGGVSANEKLFF. In DNA form, the CDR3 reads TGTGCCAGCAGTCCCGACAGGGGGGGCGTCTCGGCTAATGAAAAACTGTTTTTT. Full variable domain (remainder filled in from reference TRBV28 and TRBJ1-4): DVKVTQSSRYLVKRTGEKVFLECVQDMDHENMFWYRQDPGLGLRLIYFSYDVKMKEKGDIPEGYSVSREKKERFSLILESASTNQTSMYLCASSPDRGGVSANEKLFFGSGTQLSVL.

As regards this clonotype: A junction boundary mismatches the germline segment, possibly from a read error. The chain joins TRBV5-1 to TRBJ1-4, with D unclear. The CDR3 totals 14 residues. Looked up from germline, CDR1 is SGHRS and CDR2 is YFSETQ. CDR3 sequence (DNA): TGCGCCAGCAGCTTTGGAACCGAAAATGAAAAGCTGTTTTTT. Translating it yields CASSFGTENEKLFF.

The gene calls are TRBV6-1 and TRBJ2-5; perhaps TRBD2 as D (6 bases). Germline CDR1 reads MNHNS; CDR2 reads SASEGT. The CDR3 extends over 12 amino acids. Trimming stripped 10 bases from V and 5 bases from J, with 14 bases between. The CDR3 loop reads CATPTAGETQYF. CDR3 nucleotide sequence: TGTGCCACCCCAACCGCGGGGGAGACCCAGTACTTC.

The V gene is TRBV20-1, the J gene TRBJ1-2; D unresolved. The CDR3 totals 13 residues. Trimming cost V 1 base and J 2 bases, with 8 bases left between them. Germline CDR1 is DFQATT and CDR2 is SNEGSKA (reference sequence). The CDR3 here is CSARGSTNYGYTF. Written as DNA, the CDR3 is TGCAGTGCTAGAGGCTCAACAAACTATGGCTACACCTTC.

The rearrangement uses TRBV20-1 and TRBJ1-5, with D possibly TRBD1 on 6 matching bases. The CDR3 covers 15 residues. V shed 5 bases and J shed 2 bases, with 16 bases lying between them. Looked up from germline, CDR1 is DFQATT and CDR2 is SNEGSKA (reference sequence). The CDR3: CSAPPGGSGNQPQHF. The CDR3 DNA reads TGCAGTGCTCCGCCGGGGGGCTCTGGCAATCAGCCCCAGCATTTT.